The sequence of this TCR beta chain was determined in a study of cytomegalovirus exposure and HLA in healthy donors. Note on this clone: Antigen specificity is unknown.

The PCR ran on 60 Vbeta and 13 Jbeta primers. Using immunoSEQ multiplex PCR, the repertoire was profiled, and TCRdb retains in-frame clones only, with some absent. The table includes 90,000 to 120,000 clones, about 80% detected once. General study findings and limits: The number of N-insertions in an Asian-associated ancestry cluster was reportedly below the approximately 600-donor mean in a later analysis.

This CDR3 is 13 amino acids long. The V gene's germline CDR1 is SGHVS and CDR2 FQNEAQ. V shed 5 bases, J shed 7 bases, and the junction held 3 bases outside the gene matches. The specimen sequenced was PBMCs. The gene calls are TRBV7-8 and TRBJ1-2; 11 nucleotides agree with TRBD1. This TCR derives from a man aged 60 to 75 in good health and CMV-seropositive. The CDR3 nucleotides read TGTGCCAGCAGCCCGGACAGGGGGCCTGGCTACACCTTC. This codes for CASSPDRGPGYTF.